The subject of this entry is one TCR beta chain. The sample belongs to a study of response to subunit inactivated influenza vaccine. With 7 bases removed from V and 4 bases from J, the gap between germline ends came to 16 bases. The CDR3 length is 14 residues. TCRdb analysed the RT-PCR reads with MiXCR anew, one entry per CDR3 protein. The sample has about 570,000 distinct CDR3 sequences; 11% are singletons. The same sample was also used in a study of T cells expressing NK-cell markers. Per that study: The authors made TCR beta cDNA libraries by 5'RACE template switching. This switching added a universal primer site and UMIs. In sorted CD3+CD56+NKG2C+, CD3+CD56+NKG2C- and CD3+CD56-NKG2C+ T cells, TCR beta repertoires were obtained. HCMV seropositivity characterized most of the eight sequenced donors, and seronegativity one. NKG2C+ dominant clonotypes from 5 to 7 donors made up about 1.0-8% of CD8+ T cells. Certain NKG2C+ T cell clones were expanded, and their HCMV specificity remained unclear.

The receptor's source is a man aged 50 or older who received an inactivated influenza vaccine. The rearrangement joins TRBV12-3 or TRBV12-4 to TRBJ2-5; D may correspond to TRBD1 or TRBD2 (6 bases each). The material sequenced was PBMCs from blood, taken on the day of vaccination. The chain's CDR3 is CASTPGAGRETQYF. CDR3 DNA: TGTGCCAGCACCCCGGGGGCAGGGCGAGAGACCCAGTACTTC.